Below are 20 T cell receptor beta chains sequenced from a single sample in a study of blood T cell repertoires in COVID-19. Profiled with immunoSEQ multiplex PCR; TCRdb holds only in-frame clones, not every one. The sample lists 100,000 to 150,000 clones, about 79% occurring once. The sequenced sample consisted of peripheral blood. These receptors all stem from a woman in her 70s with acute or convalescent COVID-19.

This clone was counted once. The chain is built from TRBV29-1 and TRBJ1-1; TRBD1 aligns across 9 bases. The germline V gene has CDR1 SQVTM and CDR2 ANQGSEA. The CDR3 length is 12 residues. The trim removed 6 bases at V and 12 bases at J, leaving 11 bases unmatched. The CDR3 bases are TGCAGCGTGCCCCCGACAGGGGGAGGTACTTTCTTT. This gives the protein CSVPPTGGGTFF.

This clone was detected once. The CDR3 nucleotides read TGTGCCAGCAGCGTATCGGCGGGACAGGGCTACAATGAGCAGTTCTTC. Translated, it gives CASSVSAGQGYNEQFF. The chain carries TRBV9 and TRBJ2-1; TRBD1 matches 9 bases. V gave up 1 base and J gave up 3 bases; unmatched junction bases: 5. The CDR3 runs to 16 residues. From germline, CDR1 is SGDLS and CDR2 YYNGEE.

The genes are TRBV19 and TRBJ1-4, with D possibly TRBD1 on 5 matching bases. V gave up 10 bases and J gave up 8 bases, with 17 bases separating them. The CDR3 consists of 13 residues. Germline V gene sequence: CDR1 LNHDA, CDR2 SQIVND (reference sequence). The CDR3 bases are TGTGCCACCGCGGACATTATCGGAGAAAAACTGTTTTTT. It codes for CATADIIGEKLFF.

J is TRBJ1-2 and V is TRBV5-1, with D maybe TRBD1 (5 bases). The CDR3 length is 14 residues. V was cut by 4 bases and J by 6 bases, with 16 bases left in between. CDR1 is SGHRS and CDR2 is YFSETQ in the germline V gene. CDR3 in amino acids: CASSHNTVDNGYTF. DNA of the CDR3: TGCGCCAGCAGCCACAACACAGTGGACAATGGCTACACCTTC.

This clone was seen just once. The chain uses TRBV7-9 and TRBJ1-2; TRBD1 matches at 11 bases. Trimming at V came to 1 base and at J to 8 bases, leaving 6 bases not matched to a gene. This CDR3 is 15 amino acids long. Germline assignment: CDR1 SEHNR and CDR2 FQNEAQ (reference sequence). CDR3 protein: CASSLGTGGAGGYTF. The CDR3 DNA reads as TGTGCCAGCAGCTTAGGGACAGGGGGCGCTGGCGGCTACACCTTC.

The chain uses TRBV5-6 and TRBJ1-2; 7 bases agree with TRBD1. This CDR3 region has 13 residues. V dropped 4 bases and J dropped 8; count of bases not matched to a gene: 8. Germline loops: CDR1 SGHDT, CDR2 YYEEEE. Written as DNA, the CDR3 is TGTGCCAGCAGCGCGAAGGGGGCTGGGGGCTACACCTTC. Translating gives CASSAKGAGGYTF.

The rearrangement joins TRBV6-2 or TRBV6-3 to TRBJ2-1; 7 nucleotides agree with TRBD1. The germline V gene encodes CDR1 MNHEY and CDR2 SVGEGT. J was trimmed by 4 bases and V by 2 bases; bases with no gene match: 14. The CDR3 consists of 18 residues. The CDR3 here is CASSYAPGTAFLYNEQFF. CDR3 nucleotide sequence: TGTGCCAGCAGTTACGCCCCCGGGACAGCATTTCTATACAATGAGCAGTTCTTC.

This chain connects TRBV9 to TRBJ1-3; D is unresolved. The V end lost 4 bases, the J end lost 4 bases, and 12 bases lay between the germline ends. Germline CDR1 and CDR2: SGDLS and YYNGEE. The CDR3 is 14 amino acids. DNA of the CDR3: TGTGCCAGCAGCCCAAACTTTCGGGGAAACACCATATATTTT. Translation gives CASSPNFRGNTIYF.

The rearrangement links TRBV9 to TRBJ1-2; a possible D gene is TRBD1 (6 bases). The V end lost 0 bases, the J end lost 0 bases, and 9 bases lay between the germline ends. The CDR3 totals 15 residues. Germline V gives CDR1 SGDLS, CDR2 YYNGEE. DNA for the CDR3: TGTGCCAGCAGCGTAGGACAGGATACTAACTATGGCTACACCTTC. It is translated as CASSVGQDTNYGYTF.

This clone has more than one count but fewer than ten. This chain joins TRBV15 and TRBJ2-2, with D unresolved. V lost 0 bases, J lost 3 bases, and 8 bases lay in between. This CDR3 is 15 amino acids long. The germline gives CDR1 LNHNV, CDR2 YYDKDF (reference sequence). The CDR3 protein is CATSREAGYTGELFF. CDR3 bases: TGTGCCACCAGCAGAGAGGCAGGATACACCGGGGAGCTGTTTTTT.

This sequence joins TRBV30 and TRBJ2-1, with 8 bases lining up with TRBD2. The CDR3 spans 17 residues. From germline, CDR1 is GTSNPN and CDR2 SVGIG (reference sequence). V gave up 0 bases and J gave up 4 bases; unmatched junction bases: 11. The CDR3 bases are TGTGCCTGGAGTGTACTGGCGGGGGGTGGTATATACAATGAGCAGTTCTTC. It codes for CAWSVLAGGGIYNEQFF.

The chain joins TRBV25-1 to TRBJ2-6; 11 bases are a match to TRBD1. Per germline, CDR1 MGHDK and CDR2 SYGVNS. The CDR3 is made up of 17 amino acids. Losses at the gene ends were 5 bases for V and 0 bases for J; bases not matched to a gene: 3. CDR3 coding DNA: TGTGCCAGCAGTCGGGACAGGGGGAGCTCTGGGGCCAACGTCCTGACTTTC. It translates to CASSRDRGSSGANVLTF. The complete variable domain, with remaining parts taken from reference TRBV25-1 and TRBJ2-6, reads EADIYQTPRYLVIGTGKKITLECSQTMGHDKMYWYQQDPGMELHLIHYSYGVNSTEKGDLSSESTVSRIRTEHFPLTLESARPSHTSQYLCASSRDRGSSGANVLTFGAGSRLTVL.

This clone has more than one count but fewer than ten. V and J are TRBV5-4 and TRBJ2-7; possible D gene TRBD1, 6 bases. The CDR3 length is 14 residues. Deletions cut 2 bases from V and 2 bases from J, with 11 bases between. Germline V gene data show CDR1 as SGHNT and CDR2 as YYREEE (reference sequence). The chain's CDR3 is CASSLNRETYEQYF. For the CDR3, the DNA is TGTGCCAGCAGCTTAAACAGGGAAACCTACGAGCAGTACTTC.

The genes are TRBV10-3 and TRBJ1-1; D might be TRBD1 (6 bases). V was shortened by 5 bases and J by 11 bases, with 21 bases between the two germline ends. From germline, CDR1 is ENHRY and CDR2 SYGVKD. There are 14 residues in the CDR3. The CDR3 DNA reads TGTGCCATCAGTTCCCCAGGACAGAAAGGCGGGGCTTTCTTT. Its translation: CAISSPGQKGGAFF.

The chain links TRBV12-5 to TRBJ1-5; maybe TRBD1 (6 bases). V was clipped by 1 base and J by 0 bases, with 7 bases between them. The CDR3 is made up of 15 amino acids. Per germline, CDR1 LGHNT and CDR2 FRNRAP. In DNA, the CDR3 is TGTGCTAGTGGTTTGGGCAGGGGTAGCAATCAGCCCCAGCATTTT. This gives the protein CASGLGRGSNQPQHF.

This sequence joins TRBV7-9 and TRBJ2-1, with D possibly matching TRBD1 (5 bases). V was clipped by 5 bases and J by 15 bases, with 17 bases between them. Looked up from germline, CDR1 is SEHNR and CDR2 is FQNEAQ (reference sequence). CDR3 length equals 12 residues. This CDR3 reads CASSQPNGASFF. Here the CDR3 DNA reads TGTGCCAGCAGCCAACCGAATGGGGCCTCGTTCTTC.

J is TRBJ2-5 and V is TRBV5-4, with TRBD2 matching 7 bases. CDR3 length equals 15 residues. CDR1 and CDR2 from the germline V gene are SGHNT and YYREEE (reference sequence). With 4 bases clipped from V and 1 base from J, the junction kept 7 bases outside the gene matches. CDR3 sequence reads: CASSPSSGFQETQYF. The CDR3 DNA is TGTGCCAGCAGCCCTTCTAGCGGCTTCCAAGAGACCCAGTACTTC.

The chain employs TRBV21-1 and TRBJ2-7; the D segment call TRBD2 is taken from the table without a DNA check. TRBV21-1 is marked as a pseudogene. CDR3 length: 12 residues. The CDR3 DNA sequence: TGTGCCAGCAGCAAAGTCTGTTGGGAGACTAGCGTC. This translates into CASSKVCWETSV.

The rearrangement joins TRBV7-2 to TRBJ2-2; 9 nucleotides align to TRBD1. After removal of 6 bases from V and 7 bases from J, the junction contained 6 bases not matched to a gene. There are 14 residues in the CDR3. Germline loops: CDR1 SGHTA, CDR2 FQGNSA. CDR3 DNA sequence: TGTGCCAGCAGTTGGGACAGGGCAAGCGGGGAGCTGTTTTTT. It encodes CASSWDRASGELFF.

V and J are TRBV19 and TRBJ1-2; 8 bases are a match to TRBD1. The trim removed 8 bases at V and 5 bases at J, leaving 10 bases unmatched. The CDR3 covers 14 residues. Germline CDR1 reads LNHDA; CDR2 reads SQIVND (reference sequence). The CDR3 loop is CASLSAGTGYGYTF. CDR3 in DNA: TGTGCCAGTCTTTCCGCCGGGACAGGTTATGGCTACACCTTC.